This T cell receptor (beta chain) was recovered during a study of T cell repertoires in cytomegalovirus infection. V gave up 5 bases and J gave up 2 bases; unmatched junction bases: 6. The CDR3 contains 14 residues. The germline CDR1 and CDR2 sequences are SGHAT and FQNNGV. Note on this clonotype: Its antigen is not identified.

TCRdb re-called the reads with MiXCR, one entry per CDR3 protein. The sample lists about 360,000 distinct CDR3 sequences, about 34% occurring once. The study, taken as a whole, reports: Clonotype analysis showed dominance of the ex vivo response by HLA-C-restricted CMV-specific TCR beta clonotypes.

The source is a human donor in good health (CMV status not recorded). Some clones in this sample may be carry-over from other donors' samples. Sequencing was performed on cultured PBMCs, taken from culture after CMV antigen stimulation. The V gene is TRBV11-2, the J gene TRBJ2-7; 7 nucleotides line up with TRBD2. CDR3 amino acids: CASSRAGPPYEQYV. The CDR3 coding sequence is TGTGCCAGCAGCCGAGCGGGGCCCCCCTACGAGCAGTACGTC.